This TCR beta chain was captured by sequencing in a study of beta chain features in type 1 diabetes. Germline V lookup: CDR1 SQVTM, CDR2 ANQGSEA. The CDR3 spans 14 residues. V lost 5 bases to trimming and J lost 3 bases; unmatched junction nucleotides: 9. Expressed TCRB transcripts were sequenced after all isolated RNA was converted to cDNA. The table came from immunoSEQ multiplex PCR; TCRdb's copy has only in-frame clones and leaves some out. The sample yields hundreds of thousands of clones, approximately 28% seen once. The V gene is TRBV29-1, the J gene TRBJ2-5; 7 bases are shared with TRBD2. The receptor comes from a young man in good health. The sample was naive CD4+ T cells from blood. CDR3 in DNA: TGCAGCGTTCGGGGGGAGCCCTTTGAAGAGACCCAGTACTTC. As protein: CSVRGEPFEETQYF. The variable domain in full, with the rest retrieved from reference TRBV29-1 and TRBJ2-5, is SAVISQKPSRDICQRGTSLTIQCQVDSQVTMMFWYRQQPGQSLTLIATANQGSEATYESGFVIDKFPISRPNLTFSTLTVSNMSPEDSSIYLCSVRGEPFEETQYFGPGTRLLVL.